The sequence of this T cell receptor (beta chain) was determined in a study of beta chain features in type 1 diabetes. Study information: The study examined 107,917,701 sorted cells across all samples.

General observations from the study: Type 1 diabetes patients had TCRB CDR3s that were shorter (moderately but significantly so) in all four CD4+ subsets. Resolution of whether HLA type affects TCRB rearrangement was not achieved here. PCR may have favored shorter templates equally in patients and controls.

For this clone: As yet, its antigen is unknown.

This CDR3 has 14 amino acids. V shed 4 bases, J shed 1 base, and the junction held 2 bases outside the gene matches. Germline loops: CDR1 SGHDT, CDR2 YYEEEE. Via CD45RO/CCR7/CD25/CD127/CD95/CD27, cells of the CD4+ naive, central memory, regulatory and stem cell-like memory subsets were sorted. cDNA synthesis used the whole RNA isolate, giving expressed TCRB sequences. Profiling relied on immunoSEQ multiplex PCR, and the TCRdb table lists in-frame clones only, not all of them. The sample carries tens of thousands of clones, about three fifths recorded once. Source material: stem cell memory CD4+ T cells from blood. The source is a woman aged 25 to 39 with type 1 diabetes. V gene TRBV5-6 combines with J gene TRBJ1-2, with 9 bases that match TRBD1. As DNA, the CDR3 is TGTGCCAGCAGCAAGGACAGGGGTAACTATGGCTACACCTTC. Protein product: CASSKDRGNYGYTF.